This T cell receptor (beta chain) was captured by sequencing in a study of glioma-infiltrating T cells after dendritic cell vaccination. The primer mix had 60 V beta and 13 J beta primers. Sequenced by immunoSEQ multiplex PCR; TCRdb stores in-frame clones only, minus some. The table lists roughly 100,000 clones, under 85% of them singletons. V lost 4 bases, J lost 4 bases, and 5 bases stayed unmatched. Germline CDR1 SGHNT, CDR2 YYREEE (reference sequence). The CDR3 runs 16 residues. Time point denoted: after dendritic cell vaccination, including at tumor progression/relapse. The material was blood, obtained after dendritic cell vaccination. The clonotype was recovered from a human donor with glioblastoma. The chain carries TRBV5-4 and TRBJ2-2, with TRBD2 matching over 12 bases. The CDR3 nucleotides read TGTGCCAGCAGCACCCGGACTAGCGGGATCACCGGGGAGCTGTTTTTT. Residues: CASSTRTSGITGELFF. Combining the CDR3 with reference TRBV5-4 and TRBJ2-2 gives the whole variable domain ETGVTQSPTHLIKTRGQQVTLRCSSQSGHNTVSWYQQALGQGPQFIFQYYREEENGRGNFPPRFSGLQFPNYSSELNVNALELDDSALYLCASSTRTSGITGELFFGEGSRLTVL.